This TCR beta chain is from a study of T cells in Graves' hyperthyroidism and ophthalmopathy. Regions amplified from RNA transcripts were the TCR beta CDR3 regions. Researchers ran a first-round RT-PCR on the TCR CDR3 using the HTBI primer set. In TCRdb, the multiplex PCR reads were re-called with MiXCR into one record per CDR3 protein. The data show hundreds of thousands of distinct CDR3 sequences, over 35% seen once. Between the trimmed V and J ends, which lost 0 bases and 2 bases, there was a span of 5 bases. CDR3 size: 13 residues. Germline V gene lookup returns CDR1 LNHDA and CDR2 SQIVND (reference sequence).

Sequencing input: blood. The clonotype originates from a young man with Graves' hyperthyroidism. The V and J genes are TRBV19 and TRBJ2-7; no definite D call. The CDR3 protein is CASSIDITYEQYF. The CDR3 bases are TGTGCCAGTAGTATAGACATCACCTACGAGCAGTACTTC.